This T cell receptor (beta chain) appears in the sequencing data of a study of OX40 agonist ivuxolimab in advanced cancers. The study, taken as a whole, reports: What antigens the expanded peripheral T cells recognized was never established.

CDR1 and CDR2 (germline): SGHRS, YFSETQ. The CDR3 consists of 14 residues. The trim removed 7 bases at V and 0 bases at J, leaving 5 bases unmatched. Comment on this clone: What it binds is unknown.

This table comes from immunoSEQ multiplex PCR, and its TCRdb copy is limited to in-frame clones, with some not included. Here the sample spans some 75,000 clones, more than 70% being singletons. The V and J genes are TRBV5-1 and TRBJ2-3; 7 bases fit TRBD2. This clonotype was obtained from an adult with an advanced solid tumor such as melanoma, head and neck, liver or kidney cancer. The input for sequencing was CD4+ or CD8+ T cells sorted from blood, taken in a trial of the OX40 agonist ivuxolimab. As DNA, the CDR3 is TGCGCCAGCCAGCGGGGCCCTAGCACAGATACGCAGTATTTT. Translating it yields CASQRGPSTDTQYF.